The 14 T cell receptor beta chains below all came from one sample that was sequenced in a study of CD4 and CD8 cells across lung adenocarcinoma regions. MiXCR was run by TCRdb on the PCR reads, yielding one entry per CDR3 protein. The profile shows approximately 6,000 distinct CDR3 sequences, 51% of them singletons. Sample: CD4+ T cells from the center of a lung tumor. These receptors were collected from a female donor with lung adenocarcinoma. The CD4 and CD8 labels of this study may be unreliable.

The chain links TRBV12-3 or TRBV12-4 to TRBJ1-2, with a weak D call TRBD1 (5 bases). V gave up 9 bases and J gave up 3 bases, with 11 bases separating them. This CDR3 contains 12 residues. In nucleotides, the CDR3 is TGTGCCAGTGCACAGGCTGACTATGGCTACACCTTC. It encodes CASAQADYGYTF.

This chain links TRBV7-3 with TRBJ2-3, with TRBD2 as a possible D gene (7 bases). V dropped 5 bases and J dropped 4 bases, with 16 bases sitting between them. Germline assignment: CDR1 SGHTA and CDR2 FQGTGA. There are 15 residues in the CDR3. CDR3 in amino acids: CASSHSGGSADTQYF. Written as DNA, the CDR3 is TGTGCCAGCAGCCACTCGGGGGGCTCGGCAGATACGCAGTATTTT.

V and J are TRBV24-1 and TRBJ2-1; D is uncertain. The J call may be in error: the DNA end matches TRBJ2-7 better. The CDR3 contains 11 residues. The V gene's germline CDR1 is KGHDR and CDR2 SFDVKD. In DNA, the CDR3 is TGTGCCACCAGTGACCCCTACGAGCAGTACTTC. As protein: CATSDPYEQYF.

Worth noting for this clonotype: One end of the junction is discordant with germline, which a read error may explain. V is TRBV6-8 and J is TRBJ2-3, with 8 bases aligning to TRBD1. Germline assignment: CDR1 MNHGY and CDR2 SAAAGT. The CDR3 length is 14 residues. In DNA, the CDR3 is TGTGGCAGCAGGGGGCCGTGCGCCAAAAATACGCAGTATTTT. It specifies CGSRGPCAKNTQYF.

This clonotype was seen a few times. This sequence joins TRBV7-2 and TRBJ2-1; possible D gene TRBD1, 6 bases. Matching the DNA end better, TRBJ2-7 makes the J call doubtful. The CDR3 covers 15 residues. CDR1 is SGHTA, CDR2 FQGNSA, per germline. The CDR3 protein is CASSPSEQGRDEQYF. CDR3 sequence (DNA): TGTGCCAGCAGCCCTTCGGAACAGGGCCGGGACGAGCAGTACTTC.

This clonotype has a handful of counts. This chain links TRBV10-2 with TRBJ2-5; D may be TRBD1 or TRBD2 (5 bases each). The DNA end is a closer match to TRBJ2-7, so the J assignment may be wrong. The CDR3 length is 13 residues. CDR1 and CDR2 from the germline V gene are WSHSY and SAAADI. CDR3 in DNA: TGCGCCAGCACCCGGGGCGGCTACTACGAGCAGTACTTC. Its protein is CASTRGGYYEQYF.

This clonotype was seen repeatedly, ten times or more. This chain uses TRBV27 with TRBJ2-1; 9 positions agree with TRBD1. CDR3 length equals 16 residues. Germline V CDR1 and CDR2: MNHEY, SMNVEV (reference sequence). The ends lost 5 bases at V and 1 base at J; junction bases unmatched: 6. The DNA for the CDR3 is TGTGCCAGCAGTCCCCGAGGACAGGGGTCCTACAATGAGCAGTTCTTC. Amino acid sequence: CASSPRGQGSYNEQFF.

This clonotype was detected a few times. The chain uses TRBV10-1 and TRBJ2-3; perhaps TRBD2 as D (6 bases). Trimming left V 10 bases short and J 12 bases short, with 23 bases between. Germline CDR1 is WNHNN and CDR2 is SYGVQD (reference sequence). The CDR3 runs to 13 residues. CDR3 nucleotide sequence: TGCGCCACCGGACTGGGAGGCACAGACATTCAGTATTTT. Translating it yields CATGLGGTDIQYF.

The genes are TRBV14 and TRBJ1-2; D is undetermined. V lost 0 bases and J 4 bases, leaving 9 bases between the germline ends. CDR1 SGHDN and CDR2 FVKESK come from the germline V gene. The CDR3 loop spans 14 amino acids. In DNA, the CDR3 is TGTGCCAGCAGCCAAGATTCAGCCACCTATGGCTACACCTTC. It codes for CASSQDSATYGYTF.

This clonotype was seen only a few times. The rearrangement links TRBV10-1 to TRBJ2-4; D may be TRBD2 (6 bases). CDR1 WNHNN and CDR2 SYGVQD come from the germline V gene (reference sequence). This CDR3 spans 14 amino acids. Deletions cut 2 bases from V and 11 bases from J, with 16 bases between. The CDR3 DNA follows: TGCGCCAGCAGTGAGATGCGGAGCGGAGGGTTTCAGTACTTC. Residues: CASSEMRSGGFQYF.

CDR3 nucleotide sequence: TGTGCCAGCAGCGTGCAGGGGACTAGCACAGATACGCAGTATTTT. It yields the protein CASSVQGTSTDTQYF. The chain recombines TRBV11-2 with TRBJ2-3; D may be TRBD1 or TRBD2 (6 bases each). The V end lost 5 bases, the J end lost 0 bases, and 12 bases lay between the germline ends. Germline V lookup: CDR1 SGHAT, CDR2 FQNNGV. The CDR3 consists of 15 residues.

Turning to this clonotype: The germline gene is not matched at one end of the junction; a read error may be the cause. The chain recombines TRBV27 with TRBJ2-2; D is ambiguous. The germline V gene encodes CDR1 MNHEY and CDR2 SMNVEV (reference sequence). The CDR3 spans 13 residues. CDR3 loop: CASSSDRTDALYF. CDR3 DNA sequence: TGTGCCAGCAGTTCAGACCGAACAGATGCGCTGTATTTT.

The chain is built from TRBV15 and TRBJ2-5, with a tentative D call TRBD1 (5 bases). TRBJ2-7 explains the end of the DNA better; the J call may be wrong. The CDR3 extends over 16 amino acids. Germline lookup yields CDR1 LNHNV and CDR2 YYDKDF (reference sequence). CDR3 sequence reads: CATSRDWWGPDYEQYF. In DNA form, the CDR3 reads TGTGCCACCAGCAGAGATTGGTGGGGCCCCGACTACGAGCAGTACTTC.

This clonotype is large (0.1 to 1%) in the sample. This rearrangement joins TRBV27 to TRBJ2-2; D unclear. V was clipped by 3 bases and J by 5 bases, with 10 bases between them. Looked up from germline, CDR1 is MNHEY and CDR2 is SMNVEV (reference sequence). CDR3 length equals 14 residues. This CDR3 reads CASSFKDMTGELFF. CDR3 DNA: TGTGCCAGCAGTTTTAAGGATATGACCGGGGAGCTGTTTTTT.